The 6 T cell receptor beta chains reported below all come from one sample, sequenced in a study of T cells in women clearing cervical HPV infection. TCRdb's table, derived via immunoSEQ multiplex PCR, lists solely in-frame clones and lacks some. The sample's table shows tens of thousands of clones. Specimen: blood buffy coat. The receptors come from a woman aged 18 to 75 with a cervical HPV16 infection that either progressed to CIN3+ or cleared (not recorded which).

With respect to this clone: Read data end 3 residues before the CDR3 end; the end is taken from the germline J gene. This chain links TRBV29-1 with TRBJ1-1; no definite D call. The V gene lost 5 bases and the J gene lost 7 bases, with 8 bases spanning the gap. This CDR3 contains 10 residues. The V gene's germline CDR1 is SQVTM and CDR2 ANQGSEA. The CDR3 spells CSVFHGEAFF. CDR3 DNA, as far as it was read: TGCAGCGTTTTCCACGGTGAA. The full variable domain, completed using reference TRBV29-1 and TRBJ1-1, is SAVISQKPSRDICQRGTSLTIQCQVDSQVTMMFWYRQQPGQSLTLIATANQGSEATYESGFVIDKFPISRPNLTFSTLTVSNMSPEDSSIYLCSVFHGEAFFGQGTRLTVV.

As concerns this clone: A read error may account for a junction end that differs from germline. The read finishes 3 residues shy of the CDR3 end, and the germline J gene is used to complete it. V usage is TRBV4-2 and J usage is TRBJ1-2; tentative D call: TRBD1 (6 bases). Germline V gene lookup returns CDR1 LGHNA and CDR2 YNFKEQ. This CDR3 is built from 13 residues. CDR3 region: CASSQGGLKGYTF. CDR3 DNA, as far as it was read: TGCGCCAGCAGCCAAGGGGGGCTGAAGGGC.

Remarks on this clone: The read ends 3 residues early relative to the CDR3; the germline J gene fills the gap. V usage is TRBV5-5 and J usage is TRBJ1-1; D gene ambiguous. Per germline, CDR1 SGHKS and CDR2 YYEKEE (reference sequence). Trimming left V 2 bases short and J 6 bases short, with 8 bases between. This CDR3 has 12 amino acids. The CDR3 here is CASSFLAAEAFF. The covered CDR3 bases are TGTGCCAGCAGCTTTTTGGCGGCTGAA.

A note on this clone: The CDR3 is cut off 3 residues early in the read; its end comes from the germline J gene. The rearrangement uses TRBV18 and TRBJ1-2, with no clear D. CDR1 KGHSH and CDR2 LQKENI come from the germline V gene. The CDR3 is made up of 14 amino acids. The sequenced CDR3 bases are TGTGCCAGCTCACCATCCGGAGGAACAGATACC. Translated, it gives CASSPSGGTDT. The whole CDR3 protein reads CASSPSGGTDTYTF.

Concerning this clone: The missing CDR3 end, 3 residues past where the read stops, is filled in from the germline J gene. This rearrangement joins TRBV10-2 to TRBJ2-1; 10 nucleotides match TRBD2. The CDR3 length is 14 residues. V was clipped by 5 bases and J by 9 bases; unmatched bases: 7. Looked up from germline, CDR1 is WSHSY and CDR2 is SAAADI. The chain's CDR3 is CASSLLAGAGEQFF. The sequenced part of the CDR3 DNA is TGCGCCAGCAGTTTGCTAGCGGGAGCTGGTGAG.

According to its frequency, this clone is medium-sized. The CDR3 here is CSVRTGGNEKLFF. CDR3 DNA (partial): TGCAGCGTTAGGACAGGGGGGAATGAAAAA. The rearrangement uses TRBV29-1 and TRBJ1-4; 10 bases align to TRBD1. The DNA ends 3 residues before the CDR3 does, and the rest of the CDR3 is filled in from the germline J gene. The CDR3 contains 13 residues. CDR1 SQVTM and CDR2 ANQGSEA come from the germline V gene. V lost 5 bases and J lost 5; bases outside the gene matches: 2.